The present T cell receptor beta chain was sequenced within a study of CD8+ T cells in alopecia areata. Across the study: Tofacitinib ran for 6 to 18 months before 6 months off drug.

In this sample, this clone turned up a few times. Isolated RNA was reverse transcribed into cDNA used as the sequencing template. The method was immunoSEQ multiplex PCR; TCRdb's version includes in-frame clones alone and lacks a portion of them. The table has under 75,000 clones, about 45% seen once; the top ten hold 17%. This TCR was recovered from a human donor with alopecia areata. The source material was CD8+ T cells sorted from blood, sampled at week 0.

The DNA of the CDR3 is TGTGCCAGCAGGCCCCGACAGAACACTGAAGCTTTCTTT. This translates into CASRPRQNTEAFF. The rearrangement joins TRBV13 to TRBJ1-1; D not certain. CDR3 length equals 13 residues. Germline V gene data show CDR1 as PRHDT and CDR2 as FYEKMQ (reference sequence). With 6 bases removed from V and 1 base from J, the gap between germline ends came to 9 bases.